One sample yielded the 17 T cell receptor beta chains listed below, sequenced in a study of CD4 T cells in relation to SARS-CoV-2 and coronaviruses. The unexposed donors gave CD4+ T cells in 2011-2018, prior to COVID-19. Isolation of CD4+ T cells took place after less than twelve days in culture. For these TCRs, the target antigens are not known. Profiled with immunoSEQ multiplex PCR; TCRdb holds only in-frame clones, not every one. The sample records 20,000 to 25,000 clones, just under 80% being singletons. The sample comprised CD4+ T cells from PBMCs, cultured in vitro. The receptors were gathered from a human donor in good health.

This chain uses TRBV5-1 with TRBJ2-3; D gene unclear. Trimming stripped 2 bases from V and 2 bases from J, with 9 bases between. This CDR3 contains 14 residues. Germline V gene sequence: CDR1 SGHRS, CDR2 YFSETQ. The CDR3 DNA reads TGCGCCAGCAGCTTCGGTGGTAACACAGATACGCAGTATTTT. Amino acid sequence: CASSFGGNTDTQYF.

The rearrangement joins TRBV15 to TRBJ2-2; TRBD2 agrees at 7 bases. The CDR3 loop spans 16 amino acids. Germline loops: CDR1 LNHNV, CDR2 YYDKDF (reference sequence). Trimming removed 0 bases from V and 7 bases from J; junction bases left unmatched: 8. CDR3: CATSRDFAGEVGELFF. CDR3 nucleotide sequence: TGTGCCACCAGCAGAGATTTCGCGGGAGAGGTCGGGGAGCTGTTTTTT.

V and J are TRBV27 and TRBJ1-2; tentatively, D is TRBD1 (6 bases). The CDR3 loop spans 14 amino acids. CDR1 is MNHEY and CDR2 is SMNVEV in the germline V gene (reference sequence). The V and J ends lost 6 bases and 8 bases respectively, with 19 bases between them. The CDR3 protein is CASSPGTLVGGYTF. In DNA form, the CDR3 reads TGTGCCAGCAGCCCCGGGACACTCGTAGGGGGCTACACCTTC.

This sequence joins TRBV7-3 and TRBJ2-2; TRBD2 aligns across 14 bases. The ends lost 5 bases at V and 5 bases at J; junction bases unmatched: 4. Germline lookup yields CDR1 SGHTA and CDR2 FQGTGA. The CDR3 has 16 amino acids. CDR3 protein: CASSAGTSGSTGELFF. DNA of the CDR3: TGTGCCAGCAGCGCCGGGACTAGCGGGAGTACCGGGGAGCTGTTTTTT.

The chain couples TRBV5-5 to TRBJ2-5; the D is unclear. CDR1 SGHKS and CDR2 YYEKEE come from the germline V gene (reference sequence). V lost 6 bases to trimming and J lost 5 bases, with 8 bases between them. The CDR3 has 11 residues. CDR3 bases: TGTGCCAGCACCTTATCGGAGACCCAGTACTTC. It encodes CASTLSETQYF.

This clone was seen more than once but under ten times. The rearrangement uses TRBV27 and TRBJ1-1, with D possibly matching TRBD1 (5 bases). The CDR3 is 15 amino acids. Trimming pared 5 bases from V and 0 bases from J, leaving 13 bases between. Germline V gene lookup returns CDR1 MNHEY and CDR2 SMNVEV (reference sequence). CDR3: CASSPLGQLNTEAFF. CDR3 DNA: TGTGCCAGCAGTCCTCTGGGGCAGCTGAACACTGAAGCTTTCTTT.

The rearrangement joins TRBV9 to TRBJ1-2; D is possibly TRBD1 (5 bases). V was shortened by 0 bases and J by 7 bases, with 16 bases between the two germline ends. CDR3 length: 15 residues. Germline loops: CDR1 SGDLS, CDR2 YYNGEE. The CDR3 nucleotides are TGTGCCAGCAGCGTAGCTGAGGCAGGGTGGCTTGGCTACACCTTC. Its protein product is CASSVAEAGWLGYTF.

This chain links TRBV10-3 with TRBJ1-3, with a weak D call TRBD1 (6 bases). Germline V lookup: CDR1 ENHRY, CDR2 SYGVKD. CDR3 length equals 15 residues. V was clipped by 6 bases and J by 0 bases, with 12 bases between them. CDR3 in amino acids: CAISNRVGSGNTIYF. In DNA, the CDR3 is TGTGCCATCAGCAACAGGGTTGGCTCTGGAAACACCATATATTTT.

CDR3 nucleotide sequence: TGTGCCAGCAGCCAAGATCCCGGACAGCCCGGGGAGCTGTTTTTT. Protein sequence: CASSQDPGQPGELFF. The chain recombines TRBV3-1 (or the pseudogene TRBV3-2) with TRBJ2-2; a possible D gene is TRBD1 (6 bases). This CDR3 is built from 15 residues. Germline values: CDR1 LGHDT, CDR2 YNNKEL (reference sequence). Trimming removed 0 bases from V and 6 bases from J, with 11 bases in between.

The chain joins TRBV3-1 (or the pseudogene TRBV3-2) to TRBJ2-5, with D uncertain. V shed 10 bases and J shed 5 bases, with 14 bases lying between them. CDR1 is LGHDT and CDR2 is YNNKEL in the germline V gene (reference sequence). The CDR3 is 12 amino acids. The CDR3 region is CATSTVVETQYF. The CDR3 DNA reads TGTGCCACCTCTACCGTGGTGGAGACCCAGTACTTC.

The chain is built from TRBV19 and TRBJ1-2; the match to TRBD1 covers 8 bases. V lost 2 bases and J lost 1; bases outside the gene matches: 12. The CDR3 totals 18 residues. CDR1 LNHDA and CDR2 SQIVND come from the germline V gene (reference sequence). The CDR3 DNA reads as TGTGCCAGTAGTATATTCGGGGACGGGACAGGATTTAACTATGGCTACACCTTC. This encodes CASSIFGDGTGFNYGYTF.

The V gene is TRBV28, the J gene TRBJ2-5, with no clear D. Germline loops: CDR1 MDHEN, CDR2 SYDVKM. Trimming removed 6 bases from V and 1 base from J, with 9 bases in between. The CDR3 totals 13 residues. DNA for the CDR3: TGTGCCAGCAGCACCGGCAGCCAAGAGACCCAGTACTTC. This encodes CASSTGSQETQYF. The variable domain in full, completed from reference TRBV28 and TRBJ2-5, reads DVKVTQSSRYLVKRTGEKVFLECVQDMDHENMFWYRQDPGLGLRLIYFSYDVKMKEKGDIPEGYSVSREKKERFSLILESASTNQTSMYLCASSTGSQETQYFGPGTRLLVL.

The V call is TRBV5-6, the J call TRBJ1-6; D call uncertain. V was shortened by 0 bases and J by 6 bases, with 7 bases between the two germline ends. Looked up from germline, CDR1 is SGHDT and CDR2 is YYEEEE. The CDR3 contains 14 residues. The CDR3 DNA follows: TGTGCCAGCAGCTTGGAACAGCGTAATTCACCCCTCCACTTT. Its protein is CASSLEQRNSPLHF.

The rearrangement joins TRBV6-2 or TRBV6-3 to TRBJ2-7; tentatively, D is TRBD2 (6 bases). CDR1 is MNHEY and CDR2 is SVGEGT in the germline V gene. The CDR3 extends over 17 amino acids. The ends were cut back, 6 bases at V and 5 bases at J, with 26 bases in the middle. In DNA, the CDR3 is TGTGCCAGCAGCCAAATACCGTCATGGGGGAGGAACCACGAGCAGTACTTC. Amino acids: CASSQIPSWGRNHEQYF.

The CDR3 loop reads CASSQPPRLAGVYEQYF. In DNA, the CDR3 is TGTGCCAGCAGTCAACCCCCCAGACTAGCGGGAGTCTACGAGCAGTACTTC. This chain joins TRBV6-6 and TRBJ2-7; TRBD2 matches at 12 bases. This CDR3 is built from 17 residues. Trimming removed 5 bases from V and 3 bases from J; junction bases left unmatched: 11. Germline CDR1 MNHNY, CDR2 SVGAGI (reference sequence).

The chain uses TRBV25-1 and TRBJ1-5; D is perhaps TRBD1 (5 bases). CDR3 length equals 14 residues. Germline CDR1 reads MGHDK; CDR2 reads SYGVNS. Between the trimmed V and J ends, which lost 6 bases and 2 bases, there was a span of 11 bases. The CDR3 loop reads CASSFGAGNQPQHF. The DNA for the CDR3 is TGTGCCAGCAGCTTTGGGGCGGGCAATCAGCCCCAGCATTTT.

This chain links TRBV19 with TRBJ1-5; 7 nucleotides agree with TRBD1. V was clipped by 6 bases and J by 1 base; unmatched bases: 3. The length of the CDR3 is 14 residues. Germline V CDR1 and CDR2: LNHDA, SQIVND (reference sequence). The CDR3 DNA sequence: TGTGCCAGTAGCCCGACAGGGAGCAATCAGCCCCAGCATTTT. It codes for CASSPTGSNQPQHF.